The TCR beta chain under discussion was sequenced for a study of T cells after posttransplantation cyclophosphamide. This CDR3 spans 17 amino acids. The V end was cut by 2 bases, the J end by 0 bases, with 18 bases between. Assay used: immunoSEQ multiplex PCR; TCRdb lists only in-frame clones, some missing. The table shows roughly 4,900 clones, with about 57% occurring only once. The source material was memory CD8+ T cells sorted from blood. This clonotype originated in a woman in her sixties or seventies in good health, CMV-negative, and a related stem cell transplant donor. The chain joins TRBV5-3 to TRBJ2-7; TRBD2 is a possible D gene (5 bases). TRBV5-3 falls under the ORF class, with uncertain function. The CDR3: CARSFRSGDHSSYEQYF. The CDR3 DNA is TGTGCCAGAAGCTTTCGAAGCGGCGATCACAGCTCCTACGAGCAGTACTTC.